This T cell receptor beta chain derives from a study of blood T cells in healthy people across ages. Russia was home to the donors, healthy Caucasian individuals aged roughly 6 to 90. Total RNA extracted from each sample amounted to at least 6 micrograms. About this clonotype itself: The junction departs from the called germline gene at one end, perhaps through a read error.

The CDR3 spans 15 residues. In germline, CDR1 is DFQATT, CDR2 SNEGSKA (reference sequence). The use of a sample-barcoded 5' primer and a J-beta primer mix characterized a second PCR of roughly 7 to 11 cycles. TCRdb fed the 5' RACE reads into MiXCR, producing one record per CDR3 protein. The sample yields 550,000 to 700,000 distinct CDR3 sequences, 27% seen once. This TCR was recovered from a woman in her 70s in good health. V gene TRBV20-1 combines with J gene TRBJ2-7; TRBD1 matches at 7 bases. Sample: blood. Here the CDR3 reads CSARFLQGSSCEQYF. The CDR3, as DNA: TGCAGTGCTAGATTCTTACAGGGGAGCTCCTGCGAGCAGTACTTC.